The 3 T cell receptor beta chains reported below all come from one sample, sequenced in a study of regulatory T cells in long-lasting Graves disease. The time point was: newly diagnosed GD, antithyroid drugs for less than 3 months. The TCR library was prepared using RNA isolated from PBMCs. Assembly of TCR beta libraries relied on iRepertoire HTBI primers together with Arm-PCR of CDR3 regions. TCRdb called the multiplex PCR reads again in MiXCR, with one record for every CDR3 protein. The sample holds over 400,000 distinct CDR3 sequences, roughly 15% seen once. The sample was also linked to a second study, of T cells in Graves' hyperthyroidism and ophthalmopathy.

Source: peripheral blood mononuclear cells (PBMCs), taken at new diagnosis, from a patient treated with antithyroid drugs. These receptors were taken from a woman aged 45 to 65 with Graves disease.

Of note for this clonotype: A much larger clone lies a single base off, so this may be a read error. This sequence joins TRBV18 and TRBJ1-2; 8 nucleotides match TRBD1. CDR1 KGHSH and CDR2 LQKENI come from the germline V gene. The CDR3 is 16 amino acids. Trimming removed 4 bases from V and 2 bases from J; junction bases left unmatched: 9. The CDR3 DNA sequence: TGTGCCAGCTCACAAGCCAGGGGGCGGTTCAACTATGGCTACACCTTC. Its protein is CASSQARGRFNYGYTF.

This clonotype was counted a few times. The chain links TRBV25-1 to TRBJ2-5; weak D call: TRBD1 (6 bases). CDR1 and CDR2 (germline): MGHDK, SYGVNS. This CDR3 has 15 residues. V was pared by 2 bases and J by 3 bases, with 13 bases between. CDR3 region: CASSEQGLGKETQYF. The CDR3 DNA reads TGTGCCAGCAGTGAACAGGGGTTGGGGAAAGAGACCCAGTACTTC.

The V call is TRBV20-1, the J call TRBJ2-1; perhaps D is TRBD1 or TRBD2 (5 bases each). The CDR3 loop spans 15 amino acids. Germline V gene data show CDR1 as DFQATT and CDR2 as SNEGSKA (reference sequence). Trimming shortened V by 6 bases and J by 9 bases, and 24 bases separated the two germline ends. DNA of the CDR3: TGCAGTGCGCGCCAAGGGACCGCCCACGATGTTGAGCAGTTCTTC. It codes for CSARQGTAHDVEQFF.